One sample yielded the 25 T cell receptor beta chains listed below, sequenced in a study of vaccination and CD4 T cells after COVID-19 (dated by TCRdb to between 2020 and 2023). No antigen is known for these receptors. The library relied on PCR. The sample was run on an Illumina iSeq 100. DNA from cultured CD4+ T cells underwent TCR sequencing with the Oncomine TCR Beta short-read assay at the Johns Hopkins FTIC core. TCRdb took the public reads, trimmed them with fastp at Q25, ran MiXCR for clone calling and kept in-frame beta chains. Each CDR3 protein gets just one entry, which takes the most common genes and DNA from the rows behind it. The table for this sample lists about 12,000 distinct CDR3 sequences; 45% to 50% of them were counted only once. About 14% of the sample rests with the top ten. In the paper's terms, the treatment or condition label means: roughly ten-day PBMC culture with coronavirus spike peptide pools or control peptides (ViraFEST assay).

The specimen was CD4+ T cells from blood, cultured in vitro. These receptors all stem from a human donor who had recovered from COVID-19.

This clonotype occurred once. This chain links TRBV30 with TRBJ2-1; no clear D gene. The V end was cut by 1 base, the J end by 6 bases, with 4 bases between. The CDR3 runs to 11 residues. CDR1 is GTSNPN and CDR2 is SVGIG in the germline V gene (reference sequence). In DNA, the CDR3 is TGTGCCTGGAGTGCCGCCAATGAGCAGTTCTTC. Translation: CAWSAANEQFF.

This clonotype came up a few times. The chain has TRBV20-1 and TRBJ2-3, with a possible D match to TRBD1 (6 bases). V was pared by 2 bases and J by 4 bases, with 19 bases between. Germline lookup yields CDR1 DFQATT and CDR2 SNEGSKA (reference sequence). The CDR3 extends over 16 amino acids. The CDR3 DNA follows: TGCAGTGCTAGATCCATCGACAGGTACCCCGCAGATACGCAGTATTTT. Encoded protein: CSARSIDRYPADTQYF.

J is TRBJ1-2 and V is TRBV7-9; D may be TRBD1 (5 bases). Trimming removed 6 bases at V and 4 bases at J, with 18 bases between. Looked up from germline, CDR1 is SEHNR and CDR2 is FQNEAQ (reference sequence). The CDR3 totals 15 residues. This CDR3 reads CASRKSRDSLYGYTF. DNA of the CDR3: TGTGCCAGCAGGAAGAGCCGGGACTCCCTCTATGGCTACACCTTC.

The V call is TRBV19, the J call TRBJ1-1, with a possible D match to TRBD1 (5 bases). V dropped 10 bases and J dropped 0 bases, with 12 bases sitting between them. In germline, CDR1 is LNHDA, CDR2 SQIVND (reference sequence). The CDR3 is made up of 13 amino acids. The CDR3 protein is CATSDRLNTEAFF. DNA for the CDR3: TGTGCCACCTCCGACAGATTGAACACTGAAGCTTTCTTT. Full variable domain (rest looked up from reference TRBV19 and TRBJ1-1): DGGITQSPKYLFRKEGQNVTLSCEQNLNHDAMYWYRQDPGQGLRLIYYSQIVNDFQKGDIAEGYSVSREKKESFPLTVTSAQKNPTAFYLCATSDRLNTEAFFGQGTRLTVV.

The chain has TRBV5-1 and TRBJ1-1; the D is unclear. Deletions cut 0 bases from V and 0 bases from J, with 9 bases between. The V gene's germline CDR1 is SGHRS and CDR2 YFSETQ. This CDR3 region has 15 residues. The CDR3 DNA reads as TGCGCCAGCAGCTTGGTCTCCGGGATGAACACTGAAGCTTTCTTT. It is translated as CASSLVSGMNTEAFF.

The gene calls are TRBV6-1 and TRBJ2-7; the D is unclear. Trimming shortened V by 7 bases and J by 3 bases, and 13 bases separated the two germline ends. Per the germline V gene, CDR1 is MNHNS and CDR2 is SASEGT. The CDR3 totals 13 residues. The CDR3 DNA reads TGTGCCAGCACCCCTGGAGTGATCTACGAGCAGTACTTC. Translated: CASTPGVIYEQYF.

This clonotype was observed a single time. The chain couples TRBV30 to TRBJ1-1; D gene uncertain. The germline V gene encodes CDR1 GTSNPN and CDR2 SVGIG (reference sequence). The CDR3 consists of 13 residues. V lost 6 bases and J 0 bases, leaving 11 bases between the germline ends. The CDR3 here is CACTRNLNTEAFF. The CDR3 coding sequence is TGTGCCTGTACCAGGAACTTGAACACTGAAGCTTTCTTT.

This clonotype was seen only a few times. V usage is TRBV20-1 and J usage is TRBJ1-2; unclear D gene. Per germline, CDR1 DFQATT and CDR2 SNEGSKA (reference sequence). V shed 0 bases and J shed 1 base, with 6 bases lying between them. The CDR3 loop spans 13 amino acids. This CDR3 reads CSARDGVNYGYTF. DNA of the CDR3: TGCAGTGCTAGAGATGGGGTTAACTATGGCTACACCTTC.

This clonotype was seen a few times. This sequence joins TRBV20-1 and TRBJ1-5; 9 bases map to TRBD1. Trimming took 5 bases from V and 2 from J; bases not matched to a gene: 4. Germline CDR1 is DFQATT and CDR2 is SNEGSKA (reference sequence). The CDR3 has 14 residues. CDR3 sequence: CSARDRAGNQPQHF. The CDR3 DNA is TGCAGTGCTCGGGACAGGGCTGGCAATCAGCCCCAGCATTTT.

J is TRBJ2-1 and V is TRBV12-3 or TRBV12-4, with 7 bases lining up with TRBD2. With 6 bases clipped from V and 6 bases from J, the junction kept 8 bases outside the gene matches. The CDR3 extends over 14 amino acids. CDR3 amino acids: CASSSSGKGNEQFF. CDR3 bases: TGTGCCAGCAGCTCCAGCGGGAAAGGCAATGAGCAGTTCTTC.

Only a few counts were recorded for this clonotype. J is TRBJ1-4 and V is TRBV6-1; TRBD1 might be the D (6 bases). Per germline, CDR1 MNHNS and CDR2 SASEGT. This CDR3 spans 18 amino acids. V shed 5 bases and J shed 2 bases, with 21 bases lying between them. CDR3 in amino acids: CASSRRIGRGTTNEKLFF. CDR3 nucleotide sequence: TGTGCCAGCAGTCGGAGAATTGGCAGGGGAACGACTAATGAAAAACTGTTTTTT.

This clonotype was seen a handful of times. The rearrangement links TRBV20-1 to TRBJ2-2, with a possible D match to TRBD2 (6 bases). V lost 3 bases and J 4 bases, leaving 9 bases between the germline ends. The CDR3 covers 13 residues. The germline gives CDR1 DFQATT, CDR2 SNEGSKA (reference sequence). The CDR3 here is CSARRRATGELFF. The DNA of the CDR3 is TGCAGTGCTAGGAGGAGGGCCACCGGGGAGCTGTTTTTT.

This clonotype appeared a few times. The V and J genes are TRBV15 and TRBJ2-1; TRBD2 agrees at 8 bases. Per the germline V gene, CDR1 is LNHNV and CDR2 is YYDKDF (reference sequence). This CDR3 has 13 amino acids. The V gene end was trimmed by 8 bases and the J gene end by 3 bases; junction bases not matched to a gene: 3. CDR3 loop: CATSSGYYNEQFF. The CDR3 coding sequence is TGTGCCACCTCTAGCGGGTACTACAATGAGCAGTTCTTC.

The J gene is TRBJ1-5, the V gene TRBV2; 7 bases match TRBD1. The CDR3 consists of 15 residues. Germline CDR1 SNHLY, CDR2 FYNNEI. Trimming removed 4 bases from V and 7 bases from J; junction bases left unmatched: 10. CDR3 sequence reads: CASSVERGQGQPQHF. The CDR3 DNA sequence: TGTGCCAGCAGTGTTGAGAGGGGGCAGGGGCAGCCCCAGCATTTT.

The V and J genes are TRBV6-5 and TRBJ2-3; either TRBD1 or TRBD2 may supply D (5 bases each). V shed 4 bases and J shed 1 base, with 12 bases lying between them. The germline gives CDR1 MNHEY, CDR2 SVGAGI. This CDR3 contains 15 residues. The CDR3: CASSSRDPRTDTQYF. DNA for the CDR3: TGTGCCAGCAGTTCCCGGGACCCACGCACAGATACGCAGTATTTT.

The genes are TRBV20-1 and TRBJ2-1; 13 positions agree with TRBD2. V dropped 0 bases and J dropped 4; count of bases not matched to a gene: 6. Germline V gives CDR1 DFQATT, CDR2 SNEGSKA (reference sequence). The CDR3 is 17 amino acids. The CDR3 coding sequence is TGCAGTGCTAGAGATATGTCACTAGCGGGGGGGTACAATGAGCAGTTCTTC. This sequence encodes CSARDMSLAGGYNEQFF.

V usage is TRBV19 and J usage is TRBJ2-1; 12 nucleotides match TRBD2. The CDR3 totals 16 residues. With 2 bases clipped from V and 9 bases from J, the junction kept 8 bases outside the gene matches. The germline V gene has CDR1 LNHDA and CDR2 SQIVND (reference sequence). CDR3 sequence reads: CASSILAGGPRGEQFF. The CDR3 nucleotides read TGTGCCAGTAGTATACTAGCGGGAGGGCCTAGGGGTGAGCAGTTCTTC.

This chain joins TRBV5-6 and TRBJ1-5; 8 bases are shared with TRBD1. Germline loops: CDR1 SGHDT, CDR2 YYEEEE. V shed 0 bases and J 7 bases; nucleotides not matched to a gene: 3. CDR3 size: 14 residues. This CDR3 reads CASSLGRQGQPQHF. The CDR3, as DNA: TGTGCCAGCAGCTTGGGGCGACAGGGGCAGCCCCAGCATTTT.

This chain links TRBV6-1 with TRBJ2-3, with D maybe TRBD2 (7 bases). The germline CDR1 and CDR2 sequences are MNHNS and SASEGT. Deletions cut 8 bases from V and 7 bases from J, with 28 bases between. The length of the CDR3 is 17 residues. The CDR3 loop is CASSRGGPPAGPYTQYF. CDR3 bases: TGTGCCAGCTCGAGGGGGGGGCCCCCCGCGGGGCCTTATACGCAGTATTTT.

The genes are TRBV7-2 and TRBJ2-7, with D uncertain. Germline CDR1 reads SGHTA; CDR2 reads FQGNSA. The CDR3 spans 15 residues. With 1 base removed from V and 0 bases from J, the gap between germline ends came to 10 bases. The CDR3 DNA reads TGTGCCAGCAGCTTAGGCCACCAGAGCTCCTACGAGCAGTACTTC. Translation gives CASSLGHQSSYEQYF.

The V and J genes are TRBV29-1 and TRBJ1-2; tentative D call: TRBD1 (5 bases). CDR1 and CDR2 from the germline V gene are SQVTM and ANQGSEA. Trimming cost V 5 bases and J 7 bases, with 14 bases left between them. This CDR3 is 12 amino acids long. CDR3 protein: CSVLSGSGGYTF. The CDR3 coding sequence is TGCAGCGTTCTCTCAGGGTCGGGTGGCTACACCTTC.

This chain connects TRBV12-3 or TRBV12-4 to TRBJ2-1, with TRBD2 identical over 10 bases. The CDR3 runs 14 residues. V lost 4 bases, J lost 7 bases, and 4 bases stayed unmatched. Here the CDR3 reads CASSYSTSGNEQFF. The CDR3 DNA reads TGTGCCAGCAGTTACTCGACTAGCGGGAATGAGCAGTTCTTC.

This clonotype has a handful of counts. The chain couples TRBV5-1 to TRBJ1-1; D uncertain. Germline lookup yields CDR1 SGHRS and CDR2 YFSETQ. This CDR3 has 15 residues. Trimming took 2 bases from V and 5 from J, leaving 16 bases between them. In nucleotides, the CDR3 is TGCGCCAGCAGCTTTATACGGGCCGCAGCGACTGAAGCTTTCTTT. Its protein product is CASSFIRAAATEAFF.

The rearrangement uses TRBV19 and TRBJ1-6, with 10 bases matching TRBD1. V was pared by 6 bases and J by 7 bases, with 6 bases of the junction left unmatched. Looked up from germline, CDR1 is LNHDA and CDR2 is SQIVND (reference sequence). The CDR3 covers 15 residues. The CDR3 coding sequence is TGTGCCAGTAGACAAGAGACAGGGGGCAATTCACCCCTCCACTTT. This sequence encodes CASRQETGGNSPLHF.

The J gene is TRBJ2-3, the V gene TRBV30; TRBD1 might be the D (6 bases). The CDR3 is 14 residues long. V lost 3 bases, J lost 1 base, and 11 bases lay in between. Germline V gene sequence: CDR1 GTSNPN, CDR2 SVGIG (reference sequence). Here the CDR3 reads CAWRWGRGTDTQYF. The DNA of the CDR3 is TGTGCCTGGAGGTGGGGGCGAGGCACAGATACGCAGTATTTT.